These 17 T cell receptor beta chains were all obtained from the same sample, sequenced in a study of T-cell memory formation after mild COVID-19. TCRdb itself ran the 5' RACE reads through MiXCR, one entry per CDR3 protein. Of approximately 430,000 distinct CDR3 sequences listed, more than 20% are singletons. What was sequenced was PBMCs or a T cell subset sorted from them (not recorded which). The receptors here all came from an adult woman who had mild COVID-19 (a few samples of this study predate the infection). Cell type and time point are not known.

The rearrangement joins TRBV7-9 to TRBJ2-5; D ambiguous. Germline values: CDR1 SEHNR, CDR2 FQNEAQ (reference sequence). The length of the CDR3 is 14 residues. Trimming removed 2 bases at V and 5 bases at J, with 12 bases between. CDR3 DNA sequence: TGTGCCAGCAGCTTAAGGCCGACGTCCGAGACCCAGTACTTC. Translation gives CASSLRPTSETQYF.

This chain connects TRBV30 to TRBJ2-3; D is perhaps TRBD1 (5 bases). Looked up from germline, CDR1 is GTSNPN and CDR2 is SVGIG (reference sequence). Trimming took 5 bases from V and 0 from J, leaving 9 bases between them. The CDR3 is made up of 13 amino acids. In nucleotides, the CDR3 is TGTGCCTGGGGCACAGGTAGCACAGATACGCAGTATTTT. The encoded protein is CAWGTGSTDTQYF.

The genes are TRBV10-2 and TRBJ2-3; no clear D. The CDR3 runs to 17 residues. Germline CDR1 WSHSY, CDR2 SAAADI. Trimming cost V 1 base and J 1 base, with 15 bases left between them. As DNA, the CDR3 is TGCGCCAGCAGTGAGTTAGACGTATCGCACGGCACAGATACGCAGTATTTT. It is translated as CASSELDVSHGTDTQYF.

The CDR3 DNA follows: TGTGCCAGCACCCCGTTCGGGAGCAGGGGGACAGATACGCAGTATTTT. The encoded protein is CASTPFGSRGTDTQYF. The V gene is TRBV3-1, the J gene TRBJ2-3; D possibly corresponds to TRBD1 (7 bases). With 7 bases removed from V and 3 bases from J, the gap between germline ends came to 20 bases. CDR1 is LGHDT, CDR2 YNNKEL, per germline (reference sequence). CDR3 length equals 16 residues.

CDR3 region: CAISAIGQGAYEQYF. CDR3 nucleotides: TGTGCCATCAGTGCAATCGGACAGGGGGCCTACGAGCAGTACTTC. The V call is TRBV10-3, the J call TRBJ2-7; 10 positions match TRBD1. Trimming cost V 4 bases and J 2 bases; bases outside gene matches: 5. The CDR3 runs 15 residues. CDR1 is ENHRY, CDR2 SYGVKD, per germline.

This CDR3 is CATRRLAGGPVYNEQFF. The CDR3 bases are TGTGCCACCAGGAGACTAGCGGGAGGGCCAGTCTACAATGAGCAGTTCTTC. The chain has TRBV15 and TRBJ2-1; 14 nucleotides match TRBD2. After removal of 6 bases from V and 3 bases from J, the junction contained 7 bases not matched to a gene. The CDR3 totals 17 residues. Germline CDR1 and CDR2: LNHNV and YYDKDF (reference sequence). Full variable domain (remainder filled in from reference TRBV15 and TRBJ2-1): DAMVIQNPRYQVTQFGKPVTLSCSQTLNHNVMYWYQQKSSQAPKLLFHYYDKDFNNEADTPDNFQSRRPNTSFCFLDIRSPGLGDTAMYLCATRRLAGGPVYNEQFFGPGTRLTVL.

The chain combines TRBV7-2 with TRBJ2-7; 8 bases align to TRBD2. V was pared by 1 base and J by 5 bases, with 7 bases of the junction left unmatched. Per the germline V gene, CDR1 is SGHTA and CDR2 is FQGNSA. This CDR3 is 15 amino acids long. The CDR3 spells CASSLGLTSGDEQYF. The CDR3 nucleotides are TGTGCCAGCAGCTTAGGCCTAACTAGCGGAGACGAGCAGTACTTC.

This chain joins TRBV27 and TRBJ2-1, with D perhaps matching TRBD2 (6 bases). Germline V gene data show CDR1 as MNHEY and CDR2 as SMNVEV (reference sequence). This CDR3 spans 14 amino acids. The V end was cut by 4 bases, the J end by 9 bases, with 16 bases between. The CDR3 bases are TGTGCCAGCAGTTACGGGGGATCGGGGCCTGAGCAGTTCTTC. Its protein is CASSYGGSGPEQFF.

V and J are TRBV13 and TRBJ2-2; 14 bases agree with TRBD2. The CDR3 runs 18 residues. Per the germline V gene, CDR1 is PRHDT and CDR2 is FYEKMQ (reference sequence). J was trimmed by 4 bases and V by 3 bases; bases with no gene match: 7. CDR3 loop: CASSFGLAGGLSTGELFF. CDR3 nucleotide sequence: TGTGCCAGCAGCTTCGGACTAGCGGGAGGCCTCTCCACCGGGGAGCTGTTTTTT.

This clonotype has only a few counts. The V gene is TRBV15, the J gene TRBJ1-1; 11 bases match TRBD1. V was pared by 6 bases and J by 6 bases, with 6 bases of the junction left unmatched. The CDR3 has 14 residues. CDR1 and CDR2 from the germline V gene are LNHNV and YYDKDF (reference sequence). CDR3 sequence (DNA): TGTGCCACCAGGACCGGGACAGGGGGGCCTGAAGCTTTCTTT. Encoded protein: CATRTGTGGPEAFF.

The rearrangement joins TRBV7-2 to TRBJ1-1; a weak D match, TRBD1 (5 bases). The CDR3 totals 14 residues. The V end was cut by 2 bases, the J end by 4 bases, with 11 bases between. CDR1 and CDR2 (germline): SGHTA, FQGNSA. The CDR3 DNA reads TGTGCCAGCAGCTTAACCCCCGGGGGCACTGAAGCTTTCTTT. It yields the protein CASSLTPGGTEAFF.

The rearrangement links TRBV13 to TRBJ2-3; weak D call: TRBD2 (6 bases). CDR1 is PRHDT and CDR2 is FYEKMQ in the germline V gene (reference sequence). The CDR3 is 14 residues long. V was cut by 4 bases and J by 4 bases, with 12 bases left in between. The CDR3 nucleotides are TGTGCCAGCAGCTGGACTAAACAGGCAGATACGCAGTATTTT. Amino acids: CASSWTKQADTQYF.

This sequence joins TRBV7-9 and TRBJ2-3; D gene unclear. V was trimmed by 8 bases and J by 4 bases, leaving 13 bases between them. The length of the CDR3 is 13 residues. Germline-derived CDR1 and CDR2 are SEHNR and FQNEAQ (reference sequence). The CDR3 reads CASGFYTSDTQYF. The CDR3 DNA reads TGTGCCAGCGGATTTTATACCTCAGATACGCAGTATTTT.

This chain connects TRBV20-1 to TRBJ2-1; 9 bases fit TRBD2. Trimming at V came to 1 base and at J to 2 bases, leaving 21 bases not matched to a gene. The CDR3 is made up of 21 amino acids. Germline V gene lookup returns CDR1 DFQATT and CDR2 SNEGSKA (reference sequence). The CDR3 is CSARVALPGLATFSTYNEQFF. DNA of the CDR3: TGCAGTGCTAGAGTTGCTCTCCCCGGACTAGCGACCTTTAGCACCTACAATGAGCAGTTCTTC.

The CDR3 sequence: CAWSVRMQGIQPQHF. The CDR3 DNA follows: TGTGCCTGGAGTGTACGGATGCAAGGTATACAGCCCCAGCATTTT. The chain couples TRBV30 to TRBJ1-5; D not certain. V lost 0 bases, J lost 7 bases, and 16 bases lay in between. Germline CDR1 is GTSNPN and CDR2 is SVGIG (reference sequence). CDR3 length: 15 amino acids.

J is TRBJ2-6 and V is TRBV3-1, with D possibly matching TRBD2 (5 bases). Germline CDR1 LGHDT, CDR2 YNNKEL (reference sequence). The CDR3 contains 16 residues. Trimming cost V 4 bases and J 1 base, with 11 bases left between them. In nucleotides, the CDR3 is TGTGCCAGCAGCCCTGTCCGGGATTCTGGGGCCAACGTCCTGACTTTC. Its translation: CASSPVRDSGANVLTF. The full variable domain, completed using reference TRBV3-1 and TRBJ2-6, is DTAVSQTPKYLVTQMGNDKSIKCEQNLGHDTMYWYKQDSKKFLKIMFSYNNKELIINETVPNRFSPKSPDKAHLNLHINSLELGDSAVYFCASSPVRDSGANVLTFGAGSRLTVL.

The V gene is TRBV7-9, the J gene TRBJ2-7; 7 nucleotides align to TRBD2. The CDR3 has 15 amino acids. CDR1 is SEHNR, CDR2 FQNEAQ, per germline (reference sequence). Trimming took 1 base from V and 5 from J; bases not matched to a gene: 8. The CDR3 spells CASSLVVGGSHEQYF. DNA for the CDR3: TGTGCCAGCAGCTTAGTGGTGGGAGGGTCCCACGAGCAGTACTTC.